One and the same sample provided the 28 T cell receptor beta chains below, sequenced in a study of shared clonotypes between healthy human individuals (dated by TCRdb to about 2020). Receptor libraries were prepared by the immunoSEQ multiplex PCR assay. What TCRdb holds here is the immuneACCESS table cut down to in-frame rearrangements. Part of the clones is not present; checked against another copy, under half of the missing clones reflect an unresolved V gene, and the others are unexplained. The sample table contains around 2.3 million clones; only one count was recorded for nearly 97% of them. The leading ten clones occupy roughly 0.13% of the sample. Material: naive CD4+ T cells sorted from blood. The meaning of the sample's cell subset or site label: CD45RA+ positively selected. The receptors originated from a man between 18 and 29 years old in good health.

Only one count was recorded for this clone. V is TRBV5-1 and J is TRBJ1-1; tentatively, D is TRBD1 (5 bases). The CDR3 has 14 amino acids. Germline-derived CDR1 and CDR2 are SGHRS and YFSETQ. Trimming removed 3 bases from V and 1 base from J, with 10 bases in between. The CDR3 sequence is CASSSQTANTEAFF. CDR3 sequence (DNA): TGCGCCAGCAGCTCCCAGACAGCGAACACTGAAGCTTTCTTT.

This clone was detected once. V usage is TRBV18 and J usage is TRBJ1-6; TRBD1 is a possible D gene (6 bases). This CDR3 comprises 19 residues. Germline V gives CDR1 KGHSH, CDR2 LQKENI. The germline V and J ends were trimmed by 3 bases and 7 bases, with 25 bases remaining between them. Written as DNA, the CDR3 is TGTGCCAGCTCACCTATAGGTCCGGCTCCGGGGGCACCAAATTCACCCCTCCACTTT. Its translation is CASSPIGPAPGAPNSPLHF.

V gene TRBV19 combines with J gene TRBJ1-2; a possible D gene is TRBD1 (5 bases). Looked up from germline, CDR1 is LNHDA and CDR2 is SQIVND (reference sequence). V was cut by 9 bases and J by 5 bases, with 16 bases left in between. This CDR3 has 13 amino acids. As DNA, the CDR3 is TGTGCCAGCTCCTTCGACAGTCCATATGGCTACACCTTC. It is translated as CASSFDSPYGYTF. The full variable domain, in which reference TRBV19 and TRBJ1-2 provide the parts outside the CDR3, is DGGITQSPKYLFRKEGQNVTLSCEQNLNHDAMYWYRQDPGQGLRLIYYSQIVNDFQKGDIAEGYSVSREKKESFPLTVTSAQKNPTAFYLCASSFDSPYGYTFGSGTRLTVV.

The chain couples TRBV7-9 to TRBJ1-1; D might be TRBD1 (5 bases). The CDR3 loop spans 14 amino acids. CDR1 is SEHNR and CDR2 is FQNEAQ in the germline V gene (reference sequence). The V gene lost 4 bases and the J gene lost 11 bases, with 20 bases spanning the gap. The CDR3 is CASSSDAGTVGAFF. In DNA form, the CDR3 reads TGTGCCAGCAGCTCTGATGCAGGGACGGTGGGCGCTTTCTTT.

This chain joins TRBV11-2 and TRBJ1-6; D not resolved. V shed 4 bases and J shed 8 bases, with 27 bases lying between them. Germline V gene data show CDR1 as SGHAT and CDR2 as FQNNGV. The CDR3 is made up of 19 amino acids. The CDR3 coding sequence is TGTGCCAGCAGCTCCCCCTCTCATGGGCCAGCTCTGAGGCATTCACCCCTCCACTTT. It is translated as CASSSPSHGPALRHSPLHF. Filled out from reference TRBV11-2 and TRBJ1-6, the complete variable domain reads EAGVAQSPRYKIIEKRQSVAFWCNPISGHATLYWYQQILGQGPKLLIQFQNNGVVDDSQLPKDRFSAERLKGVDSTLKIQPAKLEDSAVYLCASSSPSHGPALRHSPLHFGNGTRLTVT.

The J gene is TRBJ2-7, the V gene TRBV30; 7 positions agree with TRBD1. This CDR3 spans 15 amino acids. Germline trimming cut 3 bases from V and 6 bases from J; bases unmatched to any gene: 14. Germline V gene data show CDR1 as GTSNPN and CDR2 as SVGIG (reference sequence). In nucleotides, the CDR3 is TGTGCCTGGAGGAACCCCGGGACAAAGGGGGCCGAGCAGTACTTC. It is translated as CAWRNPGTKGAEQYF.

The rearrangement joins TRBV19 to TRBJ1-2; a weak D match, TRBD1 (5 bases). Per the germline V gene, CDR1 is LNHDA and CDR2 is SQIVND (reference sequence). The CDR3 length is 14 residues. The germline V and J ends were trimmed by 3 bases and 0 bases, with 8 bases remaining between them. The CDR3 here is CASSMVQANYGYTF. As DNA, the CDR3 is TGTGCCAGTAGTATGGTACAGGCTAACTATGGCTACACCTTC.

The gene calls are TRBV7-2 and TRBJ1-2, with no clear D. The CDR3 totals 18 residues. Germline-derived CDR1 and CDR2 are SGHTA and FQGNSA. The ends were cut back, 3 bases at V and 0 bases at J, with 20 bases in the middle. The CDR3 coding sequence is TGTGCCAGCAGCTTCGGGAGCTGGTCCGGAAGGTCTAACTATGGCTACACCTTC. Protein product: CASSFGSWSGRSNYGYTF.

This chain links TRBV10-3 with TRBJ1-6, with TRBD1 identical over 7 bases. In germline, CDR1 is ENHRY, CDR2 SYGVKD. The CDR3 runs 19 residues. V trimming: 5 bases; J trimming: 0 bases; junction bases outside the gene matches: 13. CDR3 coding DNA: TGTGCCATCAGTCTGACAGGGTCGAATGAGTTCTCCTATAATTCACCCCTCCACTTT. This codes for CAISLTGSNEFSYNSPLHF.

The rearrangement joins TRBV5-1 to TRBJ2-2; TRBD2 agrees at 9 bases. The CDR3 extends over 15 amino acids. With V trimmed by 7 bases and J by 6 bases, 10 bases remained unmatched. Germline values: CDR1 SGHRS, CDR2 YFSETQ. CDR3: CASGLSGRFAGELFF. As DNA, the CDR3 is TGCGCCAGCGGCCTCAGCGGGAGGTTTGCCGGGGAGCTGTTTTTT. The complete variable domain, with remaining parts taken from reference TRBV5-1 and TRBJ2-2, reads KAGVTQTPRYLIKTRGQQVTLSCSPISGHRSVSWYQQTPGQGLQFLFEYFSETQRNKGNFPGRFSGRQFSNSRSEMNVSTLELGDSALYLCASGLSGRFAGELFFGEGSRLTVL.

This chain uses TRBV15 with TRBJ2-3; D remains unclear. V lost 3 bases and J 6 bases, leaving 10 bases between the germline ends. The CDR3 contains 13 residues. CDR1 is LNHNV, CDR2 YYDKDF, per germline (reference sequence). CDR3 nucleotide sequence: TGTGCCACCAGCAGGGAAGCGCTGGATACGCAGTATTTT. This translates into CATSREALDTQYF.

V is TRBV28 and J is TRBJ1-6; D may be TRBD1 (5 bases). Germline CDR1 reads MDHEN; CDR2 reads SYDVKM. Trimming pared 6 bases from V and 10 bases from J, leaving 10 bases between. This CDR3 region has 12 residues. The CDR3 DNA reads as TGTGCCAGCAGGTTGGACACCTCACCCCTCCACTTT. Amino acid sequence: CASRLDTSPLHF.

Only one count was recorded for this clone. The gene calls are TRBV7-2 and TRBJ2-5; 7 bases line up with TRBD2. The CDR3 loop spans 16 amino acids. V shed 1 base, J shed 1 base, and the junction held 6 bases outside the gene matches. CDR1 is SGHTA, CDR2 FQGNSA, per germline. For the CDR3, the DNA is TGTGCCAGCAGCTTAGAACTAGCGCCGCCCCAAGAGACCCAGTACTTC. This encodes CASSLELAPPQETQYF.

About this clone itself: Other DNA sequences in this specimen translate into the identical CDR3. The chain couples TRBV10-3 to TRBJ2-3; unclear D gene. V was cut by 8 bases and J by 1 base, with 4 bases left in between. Germline CDR1 is ENHRY and CDR2 is SYGVKD. The CDR3 has 11 amino acids. CDR3 protein: CAISGTDTQYF. Written as DNA, the CDR3 is TGTGCCATCTCGGGCACAGATACGCAGTATTTT.

The rearrangement links TRBV6-5 to TRBJ2-3; 7 nucleotides align to TRBD1. CDR3 length equals 16 residues. Germline values: CDR1 MNHEY, CDR2 SVGAGI. The V gene end was trimmed by 0 bases and the J gene end by 4 bases; junction bases not matched to a gene: 7. The CDR3 bases are TGTGCCAGCAGTTACTCTAAGGGGGCTCGGTCAGATACGCAGTATTTT. Translated, it gives CASSYSKGARSDTQYF.

CDR3 amino acids: CASRSFGQPVNYGYTF. The DNA of the CDR3 is TGTGCCAGCAGATCGTTTGGGCAGCCGGTTAACTATGGCTACACCTTC. V is TRBV11-2 and J is TRBJ1-2; no clear D gene. Looked up from germline, CDR1 is SGHAT and CDR2 is FQNNGV. The ends were cut back, 6 bases at V and 1 base at J, with 18 bases in the middle. The CDR3 is made up of 16 amino acids. The complete variable domain, with remaining parts taken from reference TRBV11-2 and TRBJ1-2, reads EAGVAQSPRYKIIEKRQSVAFWCNPISGHATLYWYQQILGQGPKLLIQFQNNGVVDDSQLPKDRFSAERLKGVDSTLKIQPAKLEDSAVYLCASRSFGQPVNYGYTFGSGTRLTVV.

The rearrangement links TRBV2 to TRBJ2-3; D may be TRBD2 (5 bases). V was trimmed by 9 bases and J by 5 bases, leaving 15 bases between them. The CDR3 consists of 13 residues. The germline V gene encodes CDR1 SNHLY and CDR2 FYNNEI. The CDR3 region is CASIGLLGDTQYF. The CDR3 DNA reads TGTGCCAGTATCGGATTACTAGGAGATACGCAGTATTTT.

This clone was detected only once. V gene TRBV6-5 combines with J gene TRBJ2-3, with TRBD2 as a possible D gene (5 bases). CDR1 is MNHEY, CDR2 SVGAGI, per germline. CDR3 size: 15 residues. V lost 9 bases and J 1 base, leaving 17 bases between the germline ends. The CDR3 region has the DNA TGTGCCAGTGCGGATACGGGCGGGCGCACAGATACGCAGTATTTT. Its protein is CASADTGGRTDTQYF.

The chain uses TRBV4-1 and TRBJ1-5; no firm D call. The length of the CDR3 is 17 residues. Germline V lookup: CDR1 MGHRA, CDR2 YSYEKL. The V gene lost 1 base and the J gene lost 0 bases, with 13 bases spanning the gap. CDR3 nucleotide sequence: TGCGCCAGCAGCCAAGCTGGCAGCGAATATAGCAATCAGCCCCAGCATTTT. It codes for CASSQAGSEYSNQPQHF.

The genes are TRBV5-6 and TRBJ1-2; TRBD1 matches 7 bases. J gave up 6 bases and V 0 bases, and 8 bases lay outside the gene matches. CDR1 and CDR2 (germline): SGHDT, YYEEEE. CDR3 length: 15 amino acids. CDR3 region: CASSLVAGGLHGYTF. CDR3 DNA: TGTGCCAGCAGCTTGGTGGCAGGGGGTCTCCATGGCTACACCTTC.

The gene calls are TRBV18 and TRBJ1-2; TRBD1 matches at 8 bases. Looked up from germline, CDR1 is KGHSH and CDR2 is LQKENI. The CDR3 has 14 residues. V gave up 3 bases and J gave up 3 bases; unmatched junction bases: 3. CDR3 nucleotides: TGTGCCAGCTCACCTACGACAGGGGACTATGGCTACACCTTC. It codes for CASSPTTGDYGYTF.

The chain recombines TRBV30 with TRBJ2-7; perhaps D is TRBD1 or TRBD2 (6 bases each). CDR1 is GTSNPN and CDR2 is SVGIG in the germline V gene (reference sequence). Between the trimmed V and J ends, which lost 3 bases and 6 bases, there was a span of 21 bases. The CDR3 consists of 15 residues. The CDR3 reads CAWRGGKLPGVEQYF. In DNA, the CDR3 is TGTGCCTGGAGAGGGGGGAAACTTCCTGGGGTCGAGCAGTACTTC.

The chain carries TRBV7-3 and TRBJ2-6, with D tentatively TRBD2 (6 bases). V lost 5 bases and J lost 0, with 14 bases in between. CDR1 and CDR2 (germline): SGHTA, FQGTGA. The CDR3 runs to 17 residues. CDR3 sequence: CASSKQGGVSGANVLTF. CDR3 nucleotides: TGTGCCAGCAGCAAACAAGGAGGGGTCTCTGGGGCCAACGTCCTGACTTTC. The full variable domain, its missing parts supplied by reference TRBV7-3 and TRBJ2-6, is GAGVSQTPSNKVTEKGKYVELRCDPISGHTALYWYRQSLGQGPEFLIYFQGTGAADDSGLPNDRFFAVRPEGSVSTLKIQRTERGDSAVYLCASSKQGGVSGANVLTFGAGSRLTVL.

The V and J genes are TRBV19 and TRBJ1-2, with D possibly TRBD1 on 6 matching bases. Germline-derived CDR1 and CDR2 are LNHDA and SQIVND (reference sequence). The CDR3 loop spans 14 amino acids. Deletions cut 8 bases from V and 6 bases from J, with 19 bases between. This CDR3 is CASAGGPTIDGYTF. In DNA, the CDR3 is TGTGCCAGTGCTGGGGGGCCAACTATTGATGGCTACACCTTC.

The chain links TRBV6-5 to TRBJ1-2; the D is unclear. The CDR3 has 12 amino acids. Germline values: CDR1 MNHEY, CDR2 SVGAGI. V lost 7 bases to trimming and J lost 7 bases, with 13 bases between them. CDR3 nucleotides: TGTGCCAGCACAGACGGGAACGGTGGCTACACCTTC. This encodes CASTDGNGGYTF.

This clone appeared a single time. V usage is TRBV4-1 and J usage is TRBJ2-7; D not certain. Germline V gene data show CDR1 as MGHRA and CDR2 as YSYEKL. V shed 0 bases and J shed 0 bases, with 9 bases lying between them. This CDR3 contains 15 residues. The CDR3 region is CASSQEYPGSYEQYF. CDR3 nucleotides: TGCGCCAGCAGCCAAGAGTACCCTGGCTCCTACGAGCAGTACTTC.

This clone is a singleton in its sample. The V call is TRBV5-4, the J call TRBJ2-7; 9 nucleotides line up with TRBD2. Germline loops: CDR1 SGHNT, CDR2 YYREEE (reference sequence). This CDR3 contains 15 residues. V gave up 4 bases and J gave up 6 bases; unmatched junction bases: 11. The CDR3 protein is CASSVNSGSFGEQYF. CDR3 nucleotides: TGTGCCAGCAGCGTGAATAGCGGGAGTTTTGGCGAGCAGTACTTC.

V and J are TRBV6-1 and TRBJ1-4, with TRBD1 identical over 11 bases. This CDR3 comprises 14 residues. Germline CDR1 MNHNS, CDR2 SASEGT. The V and J ends lost 4 bases and 7 bases, in that order; junction bases with no gene match: 2. As DNA, the CDR3 is TGTGCCAGCAGTGCGGGACAGGGGGGTGAAAAACTGTTTTTT. Translation gives CASSAGQGGEKLFF.